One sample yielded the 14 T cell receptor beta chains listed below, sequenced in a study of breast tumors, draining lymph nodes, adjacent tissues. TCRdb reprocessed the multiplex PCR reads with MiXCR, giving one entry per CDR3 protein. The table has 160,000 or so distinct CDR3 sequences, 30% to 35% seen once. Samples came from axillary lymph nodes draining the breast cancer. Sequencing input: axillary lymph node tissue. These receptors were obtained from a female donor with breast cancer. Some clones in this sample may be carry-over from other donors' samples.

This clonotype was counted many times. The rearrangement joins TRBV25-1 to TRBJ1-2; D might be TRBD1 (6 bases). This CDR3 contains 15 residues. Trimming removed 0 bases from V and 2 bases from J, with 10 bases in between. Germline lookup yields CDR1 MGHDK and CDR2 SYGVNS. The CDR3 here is CASSEYGQGNYGYTF. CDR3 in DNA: TGTGCCAGCAGTGAATACGGCCAGGGGAACTATGGCTACACCTTC.

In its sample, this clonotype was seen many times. As DNA, the CDR3 is TGTGCCAGCAGCCCGGACTACAATGAGCAGTTCTTC. Protein: CASSPDYNEQFF. The V call is TRBV3-1, the J call TRBJ2-1; D remains unclear. V lost 4 bases, J lost 3 bases, and 4 bases lay in between. Per the germline V gene, CDR1 is LGHDT and CDR2 is YNNKEL (reference sequence). The CDR3 length is 12 residues.

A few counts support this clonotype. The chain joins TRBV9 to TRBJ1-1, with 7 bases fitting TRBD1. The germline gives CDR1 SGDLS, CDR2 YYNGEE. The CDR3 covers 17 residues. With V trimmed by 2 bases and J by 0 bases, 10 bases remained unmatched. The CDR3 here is CASSVDLAGGMNTEAFF. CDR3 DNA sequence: TGTGCCAGCAGCGTCGATTTGGCAGGGGGGATGAACACTGAAGCTTTCTTT.

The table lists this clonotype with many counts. The CDR3 nucleotides are TGTGCCAGCAGTTTAGAGGGGGTTCGCCTTCGCGAGCAGTACTTC. This translates into CASSLEGVRLREQYF. The gene calls are TRBV28 and TRBJ2-7; D perhaps matches TRBD1 (6 bases). The ends were cut back, 2 bases at V and 6 bases at J, with 17 bases in the middle. Germline assignment: CDR1 MDHEN and CDR2 SYDVKM. This CDR3 region has 15 residues.

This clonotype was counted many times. CDR3 loop: CAWSHSARLAGFYEQYF. For the CDR3, the DNA is TGTGCCTGGAGTCATTCCGCCAGACTAGCGGGCTTCTACGAGCAGTACTTC. V gene TRBV30 combines with J gene TRBJ2-7, with 10 positions matching TRBD2. The junction had 13 bases not matched to a gene; V was cut back by 2 bases and J by 3 bases. The CDR3 sequence is 17 residues long. Per germline, CDR1 GTSNPN and CDR2 SVGIG (reference sequence).

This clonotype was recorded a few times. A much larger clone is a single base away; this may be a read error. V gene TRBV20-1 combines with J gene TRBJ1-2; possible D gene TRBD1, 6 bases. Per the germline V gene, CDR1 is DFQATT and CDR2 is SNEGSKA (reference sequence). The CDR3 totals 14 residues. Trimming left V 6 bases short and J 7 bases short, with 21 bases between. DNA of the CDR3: TGCAGTGCCCCAAACCGGGACACCGGCTCTGGCTACACCTTC. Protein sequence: CSAPNRDTGSGYTF.

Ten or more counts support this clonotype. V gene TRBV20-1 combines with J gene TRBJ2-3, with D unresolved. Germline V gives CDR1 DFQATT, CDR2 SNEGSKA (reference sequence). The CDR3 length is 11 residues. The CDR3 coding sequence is TGCAGCATTCTTTACGGAGATACGCAGTATTTT. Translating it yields CSILYGDTQYF.

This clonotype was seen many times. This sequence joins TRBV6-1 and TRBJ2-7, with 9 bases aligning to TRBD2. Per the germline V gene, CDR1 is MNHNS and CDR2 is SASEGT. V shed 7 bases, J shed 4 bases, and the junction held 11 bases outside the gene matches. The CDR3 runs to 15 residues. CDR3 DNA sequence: TGTGCCAGCAAGAGTACGAAGCGGGAGGATTACGAGCAGTACTTC. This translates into CASKSTKREDYEQYF.

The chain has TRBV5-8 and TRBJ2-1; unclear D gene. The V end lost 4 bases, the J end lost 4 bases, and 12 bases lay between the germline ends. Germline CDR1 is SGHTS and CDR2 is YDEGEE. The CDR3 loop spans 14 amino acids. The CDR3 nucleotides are TGTGCCAGCAGCCAAGCCAAACCTTACAATGAGCAGTTCTTC. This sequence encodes CASSQAKPYNEQFF.

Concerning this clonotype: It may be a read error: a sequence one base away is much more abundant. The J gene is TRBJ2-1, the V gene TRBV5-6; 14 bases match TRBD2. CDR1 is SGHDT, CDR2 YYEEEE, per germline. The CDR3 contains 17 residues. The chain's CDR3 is CAGSFRTSGGWDNEQFF. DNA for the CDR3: TGTGCCGGCAGCTTCCGGACTAGCGGGGGGTGGGACAATGAGCAGTTCTTC.

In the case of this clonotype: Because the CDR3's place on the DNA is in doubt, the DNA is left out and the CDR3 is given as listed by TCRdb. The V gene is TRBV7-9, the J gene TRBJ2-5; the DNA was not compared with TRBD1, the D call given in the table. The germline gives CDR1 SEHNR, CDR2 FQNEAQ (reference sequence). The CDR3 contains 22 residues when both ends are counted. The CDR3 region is CASSENYGYTFGSGTGQETQYF.

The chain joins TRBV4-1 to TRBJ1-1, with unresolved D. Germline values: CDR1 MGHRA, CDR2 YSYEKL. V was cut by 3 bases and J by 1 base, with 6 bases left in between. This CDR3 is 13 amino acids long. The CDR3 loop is CASSQGWNTEAFF. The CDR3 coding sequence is TGCGCCAGCAGCCAGGGGTGGAACACTGAAGCTTTCTTT.

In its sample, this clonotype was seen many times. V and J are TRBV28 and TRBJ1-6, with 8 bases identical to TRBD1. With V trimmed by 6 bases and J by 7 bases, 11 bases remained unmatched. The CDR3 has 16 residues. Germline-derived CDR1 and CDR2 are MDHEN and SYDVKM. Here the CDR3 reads CASSPIRTGWNSPLHF. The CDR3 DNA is TGTGCCAGCAGCCCAATCCGGACAGGGTGGAATTCACCCCTCCACTTT.

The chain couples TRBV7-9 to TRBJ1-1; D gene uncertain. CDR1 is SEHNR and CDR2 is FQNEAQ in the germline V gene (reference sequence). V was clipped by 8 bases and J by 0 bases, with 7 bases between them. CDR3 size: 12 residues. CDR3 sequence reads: CASGIMNTEAFF. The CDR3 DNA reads TGTGCCAGCGGGATCATGAACACTGAAGCTTTCTTT.